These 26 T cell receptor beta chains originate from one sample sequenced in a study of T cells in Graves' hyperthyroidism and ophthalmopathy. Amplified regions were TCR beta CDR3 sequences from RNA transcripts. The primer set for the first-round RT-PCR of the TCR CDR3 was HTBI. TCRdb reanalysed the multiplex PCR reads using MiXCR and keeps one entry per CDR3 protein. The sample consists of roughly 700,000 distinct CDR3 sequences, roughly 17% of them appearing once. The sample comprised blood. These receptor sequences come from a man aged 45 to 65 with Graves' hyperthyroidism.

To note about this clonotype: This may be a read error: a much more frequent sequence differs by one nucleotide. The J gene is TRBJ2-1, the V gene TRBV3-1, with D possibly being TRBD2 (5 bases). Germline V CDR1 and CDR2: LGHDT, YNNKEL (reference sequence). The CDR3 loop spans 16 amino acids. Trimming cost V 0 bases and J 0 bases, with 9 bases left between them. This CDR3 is CASSQERGPSYNEQFF. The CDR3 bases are TGTGCCAGCAGCCAAGAGAGAGGGCCCTCCTACAATGAGCAGTTCTTC.

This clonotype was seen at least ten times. The CDR3 DNA reads TGTGCCAGCTCACCACCCGGGACTCAGCGGGTTACGCAGTATTTT. Amino acids: CASSPPGTQRVTQYF. The rearrangement joins TRBV18 to TRBJ2-3; a weak D match, TRBD2 (6 bases). Trimming took 0 bases from V and 8 from J, leaving 15 bases between them. Germline CDR1 KGHSH, CDR2 LQKENI. The CDR3 has 15 residues.

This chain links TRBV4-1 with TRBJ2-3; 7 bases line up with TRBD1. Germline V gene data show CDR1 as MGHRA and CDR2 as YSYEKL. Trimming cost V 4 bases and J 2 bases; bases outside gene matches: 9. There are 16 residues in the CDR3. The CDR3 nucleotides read TGCGCCAGCAGCCTCCGACAGGGAACCAACACAGATACGCAGTATTTT. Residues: CASSLRQGTNTDTQYF.

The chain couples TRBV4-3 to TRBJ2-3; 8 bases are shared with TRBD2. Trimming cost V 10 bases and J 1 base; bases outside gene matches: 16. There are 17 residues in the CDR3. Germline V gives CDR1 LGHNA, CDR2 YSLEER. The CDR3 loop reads CATHGISGIRGTDTQYF. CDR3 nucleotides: TGCGCCACTCATGGAATTAGCGGGATACGAGGCACAGATACGCAGTATTTT.

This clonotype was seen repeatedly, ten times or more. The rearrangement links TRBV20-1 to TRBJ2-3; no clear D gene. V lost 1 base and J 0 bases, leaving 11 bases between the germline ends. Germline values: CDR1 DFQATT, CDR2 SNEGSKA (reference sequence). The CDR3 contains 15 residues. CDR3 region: CSARARKKSTDTQYF. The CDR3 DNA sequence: TGCAGTGCTAGAGCCAGAAAGAAAAGCACAGATACGCAGTATTTT.

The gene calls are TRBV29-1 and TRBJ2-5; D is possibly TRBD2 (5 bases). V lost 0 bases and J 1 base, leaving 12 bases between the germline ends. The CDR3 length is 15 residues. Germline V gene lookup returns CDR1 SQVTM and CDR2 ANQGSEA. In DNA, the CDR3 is TGCAGCGTTGAAGATACGGGATACAGCCAAGAGACCCAGTACTTC. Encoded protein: CSVEDTGYSQETQYF.

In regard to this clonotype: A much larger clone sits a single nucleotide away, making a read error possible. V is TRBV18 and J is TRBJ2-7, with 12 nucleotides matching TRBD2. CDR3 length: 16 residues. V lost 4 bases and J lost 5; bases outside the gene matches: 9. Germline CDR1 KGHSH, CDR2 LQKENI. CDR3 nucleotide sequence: TGTGCCAGCTCACTCACGACTAGCGGGAGCCGTCACGAGCAGTACTTC. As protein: CASSLTTSGSRHEQYF.

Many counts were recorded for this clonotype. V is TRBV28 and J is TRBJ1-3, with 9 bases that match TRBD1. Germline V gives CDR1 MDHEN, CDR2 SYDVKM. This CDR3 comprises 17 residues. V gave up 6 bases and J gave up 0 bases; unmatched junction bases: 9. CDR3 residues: CASRLGTGLSSGNTIYF. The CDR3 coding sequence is TGTGCCAGCAGGCTGGGGACAGGGCTATCCTCTGGAAACACCATATATTTT.

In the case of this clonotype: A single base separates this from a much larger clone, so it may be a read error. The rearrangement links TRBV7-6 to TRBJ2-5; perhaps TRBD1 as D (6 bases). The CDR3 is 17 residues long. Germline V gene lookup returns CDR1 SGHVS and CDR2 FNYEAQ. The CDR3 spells CASSFGHRVFNQDTQYF. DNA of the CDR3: TGTGCCAGCAGCTTCGGACACAGGGTTTTTAACCAAGATACCCAGTACTTC. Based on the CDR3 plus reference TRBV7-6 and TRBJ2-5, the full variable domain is GAGVSQSPRYKVTKRGQDVALRCDPISGHVSLYWYRQALGQGPEFLTYFNYEAQQDKSGLPNDRFSAERPEGSISTLTIQRTEQRDSAMYRCASSFGHRVFNQDTQYFGPGTRLLVL.

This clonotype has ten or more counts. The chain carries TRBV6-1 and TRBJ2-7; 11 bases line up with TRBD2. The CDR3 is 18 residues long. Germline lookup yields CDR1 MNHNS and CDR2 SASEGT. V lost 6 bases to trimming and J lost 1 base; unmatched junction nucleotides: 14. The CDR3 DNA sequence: TGTGCCAGCAGAGTCGGGACGAGACTAGCGGGGACATCCTACGAGCAGTACTTC. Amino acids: CASRVGTRLAGTSYEQYF.

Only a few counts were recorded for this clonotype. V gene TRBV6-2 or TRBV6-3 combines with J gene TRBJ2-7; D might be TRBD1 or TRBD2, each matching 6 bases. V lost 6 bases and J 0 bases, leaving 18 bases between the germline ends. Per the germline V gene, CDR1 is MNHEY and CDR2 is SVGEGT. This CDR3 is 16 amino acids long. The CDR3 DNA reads TGTGCCAGCAGGGACCAACGGGGGCAGCCCTCCTACGAGCAGTACTTC. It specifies CASRDQRGQPSYEQYF.

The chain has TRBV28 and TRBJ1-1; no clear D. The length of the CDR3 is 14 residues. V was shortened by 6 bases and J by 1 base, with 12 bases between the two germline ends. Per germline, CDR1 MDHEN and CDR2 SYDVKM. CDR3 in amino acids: CASRPVYRNTEAFF. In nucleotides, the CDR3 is TGTGCCAGCAGACCCGTTTATAGGAACACTGAAGCTTTCTTT. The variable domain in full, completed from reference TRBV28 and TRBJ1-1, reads DVKVTQSSRYLVKRTGEKVFLECVQDMDHENMFWYRQDPGLGLRLIYFSYDVKMKEKGDIPEGYSVSREKKERFSLILESASTNQTSMYLCASRPVYRNTEAFFGQGTRLTVV.

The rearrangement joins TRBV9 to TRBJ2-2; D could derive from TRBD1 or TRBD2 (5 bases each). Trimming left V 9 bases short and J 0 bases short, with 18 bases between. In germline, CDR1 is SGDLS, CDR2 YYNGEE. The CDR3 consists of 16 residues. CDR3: CATSPVGTSNTGELFF. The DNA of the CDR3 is TGTGCCACCTCCCCGGTAGGGACCTCGAACACCGGGGAGCTGTTTTTT. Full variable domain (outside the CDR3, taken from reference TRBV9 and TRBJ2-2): DSGVTQTPKHLITATGQRVTLRCSPRSGDLSVYWYQQSLDQGLQFLIQYYNGEERAKGNILERFSAQQFPDLHSELNLSSLELGDSALYFCATSPVGTSNTGELFFGEGSRLTVL.

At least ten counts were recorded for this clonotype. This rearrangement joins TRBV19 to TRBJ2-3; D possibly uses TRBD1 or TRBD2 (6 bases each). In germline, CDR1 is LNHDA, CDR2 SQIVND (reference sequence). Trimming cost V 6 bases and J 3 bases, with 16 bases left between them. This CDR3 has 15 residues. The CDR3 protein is CASSWGTGRTDTQYF. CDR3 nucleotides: TGTGCCAGTAGCTGGGGAACAGGGAGGACAGATACGCAGTATTTT.

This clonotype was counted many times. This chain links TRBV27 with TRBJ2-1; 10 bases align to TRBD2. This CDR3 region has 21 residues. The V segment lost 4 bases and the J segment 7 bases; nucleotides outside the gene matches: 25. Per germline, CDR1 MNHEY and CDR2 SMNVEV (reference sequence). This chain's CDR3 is CASSYIEAGLGASGSGNEQFF. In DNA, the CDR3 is TGTGCCAGCAGTTATATCGAGGCAGGGTTGGGAGCTAGCGGGAGTGGTAATGAGCAGTTCTTC.

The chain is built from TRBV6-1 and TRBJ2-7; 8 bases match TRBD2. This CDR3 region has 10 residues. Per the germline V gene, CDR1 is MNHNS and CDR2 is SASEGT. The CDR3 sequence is CGSGSGEQYF. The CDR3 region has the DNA TGTGGGAGCGGGAGTGGAGAGCAGTACTTC.

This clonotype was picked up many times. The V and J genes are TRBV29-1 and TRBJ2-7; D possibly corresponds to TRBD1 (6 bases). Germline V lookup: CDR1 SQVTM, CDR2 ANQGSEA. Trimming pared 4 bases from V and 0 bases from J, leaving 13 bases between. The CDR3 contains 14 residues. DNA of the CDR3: TGCAGCGTTGGCCGGGACACCAGCTCCTACGAGCAGTACTTC. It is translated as CSVGRDTSSYEQYF.

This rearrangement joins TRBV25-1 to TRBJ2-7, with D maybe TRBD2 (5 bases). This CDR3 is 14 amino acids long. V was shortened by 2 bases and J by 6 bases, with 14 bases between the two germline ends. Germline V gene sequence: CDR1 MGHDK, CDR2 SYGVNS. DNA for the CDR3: TGTGCCAGCAGTGAAGGGATTTGGACTCTCGAGCAGTACTTC. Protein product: CASSEGIWTLEQYF.

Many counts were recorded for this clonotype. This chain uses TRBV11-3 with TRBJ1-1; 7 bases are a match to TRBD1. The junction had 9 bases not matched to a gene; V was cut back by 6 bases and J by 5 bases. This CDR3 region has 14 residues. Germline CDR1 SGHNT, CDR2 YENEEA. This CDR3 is CASSLGGRGTEAFF. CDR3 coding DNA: TGTGCCAGCAGTCTAGGGGGCAGAGGGACTGAAGCTTTCTTT.

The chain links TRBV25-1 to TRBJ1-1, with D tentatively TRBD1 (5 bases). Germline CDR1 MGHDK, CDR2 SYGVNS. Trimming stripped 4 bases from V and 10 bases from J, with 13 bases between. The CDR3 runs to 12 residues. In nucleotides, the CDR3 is TGTGCCAGCAGTGTTTCAGGGCCCCCAGCTTTCTTT. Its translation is CASSVSGPPAFF.

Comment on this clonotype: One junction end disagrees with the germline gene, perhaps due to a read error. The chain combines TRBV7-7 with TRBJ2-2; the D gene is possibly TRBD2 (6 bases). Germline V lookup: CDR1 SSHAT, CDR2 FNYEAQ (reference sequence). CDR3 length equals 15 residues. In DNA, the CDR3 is TGTGCTAGCAGTACCGGGACTCAGAACACCGGGGAGCTGTTTTTT. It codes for CASSTGTQNTGELFF.

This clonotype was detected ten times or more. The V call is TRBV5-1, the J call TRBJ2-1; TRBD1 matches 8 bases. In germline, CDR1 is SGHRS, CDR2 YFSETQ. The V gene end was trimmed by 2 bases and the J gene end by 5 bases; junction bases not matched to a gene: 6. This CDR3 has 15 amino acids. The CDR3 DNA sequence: TGCGCCAGCAGCTTACAGGGGGGTAAGGACAATGAGCAGTTCTTC. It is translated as CASSLQGGKDNEQFF.

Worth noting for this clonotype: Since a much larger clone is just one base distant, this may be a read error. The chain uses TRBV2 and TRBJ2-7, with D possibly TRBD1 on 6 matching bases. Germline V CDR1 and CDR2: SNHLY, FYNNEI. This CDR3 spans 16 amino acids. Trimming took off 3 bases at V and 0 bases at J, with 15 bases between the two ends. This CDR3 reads CASSDLPGTFSYEQYV. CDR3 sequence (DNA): TGTGCCAGCAGTGACTTACCCGGGACATTCTCCTACGAGCAGTACGTC.

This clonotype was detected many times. This CDR3 is CASSVSRLSYEQYF. Written as DNA, the CDR3 is TGTGCCAGCAGCGTATCTCGACTCTCCTACGAGCAGTACTTC. The chain has TRBV9 and TRBJ2-7; D is uncertain. With 1 base removed from V and 0 bases from J, the gap between germline ends came to 8 bases. Germline CDR1 reads SGDLS; CDR2 reads YYNGEE. This CDR3 comprises 14 residues.

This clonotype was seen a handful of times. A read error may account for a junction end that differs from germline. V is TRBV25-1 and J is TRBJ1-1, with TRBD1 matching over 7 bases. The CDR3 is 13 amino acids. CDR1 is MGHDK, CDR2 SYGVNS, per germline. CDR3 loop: CASRDRAGTEAFF. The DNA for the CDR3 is TGTGCCAGCCGTGACAGGGCGGGCACTGAAGCTTTCTTT.

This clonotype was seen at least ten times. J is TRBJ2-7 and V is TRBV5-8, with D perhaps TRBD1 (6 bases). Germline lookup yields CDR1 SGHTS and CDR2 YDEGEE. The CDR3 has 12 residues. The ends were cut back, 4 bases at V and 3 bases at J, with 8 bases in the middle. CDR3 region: CASSADSYEQYF. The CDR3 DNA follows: TGTGCCAGCAGCGCGGACAGCTACGAGCAGTACTTC.